This TCR beta chain comes out of a study of response to subunit inactivated influenza vaccine. Findings of the study overall: New T cells are recruited in small numbers by each seasonal influenza vaccination, according to the authors' suggestion.

TCRdb fed the RT-PCR reads into MiXCR, producing one record per CDR3 protein. The sample has approximately 570,000 distinct CDR3 sequences; around 8% are singletons. The V end lost 0 bases, the J end lost 5 bases, and 12 bases lay between the germline ends. The CDR3 spans 14 residues. CDR1 and CDR2 (germline): DFQATT, SNEGSKA (reference sequence). Points on this clonotype: Antigen specificity is unknown.

The sample in question was PBMCs from blood, obtained less than 30 months after vaccination. The source of this sequence is a man aged 50 to 75 who received an inactivated influenza vaccine. This chain links TRBV20-1 with TRBJ2-3; D unclear. CDR3 DNA: TGCAGTGCTAGAGATATCGGAGTGGTAGATACGCAGTATTTT. It is translated as CSARDIGVVDTQYF.